A selection of T cell receptor beta chains follows, all from one sample in a study of T cell responses to AZD1222 COVID-19 vaccine. Only in-frame clones appear in the TCRdb table, and some are missing; sequencing was by immunoSEQ multiplex PCR. The sample yields under 300,000 clones, about 92% seen once. The starting material was peripheral blood, obtained on day 0 of AZD1222 vaccination. These receptors all stem from an adult in good health. Both conserved end residues are part of each CDR3. D genes are given only for firm matches. Some rows mark clone size as missing; the rest say once, few, many or name a class of expanded clone.

CDR3,DNA,D,V,size,J
CASRPLAGAWGEQYF,TGTGCCAGCAGGCCCCTAGCGGGAGCCTGGGGCGAGCAGTACTTC,TRBD2,TRBV13,.,TRBJ2-7
CASSQWTVNTEAFF,TGCGCCAGCAGCCAATGGACAGTGAACACTGAAGCTTTCTTT,.,TRBV4-1,.,TRBJ1-1
CASSFQVTQPQHF,TGTGCCAGCAGTTTTCAGGTCACTCAGCCCCAGCATTTT,.,TRBV27,.,TRBJ1-5
CASSLGGQDTQYF,TGCGCCAGCAGCTTGGGCGGGCAAGATACGCAGTATTTT,.,TRBV5-1,.,TRBJ2-3
CASSLALRTDTIYF,TGTGCCAGCAGCTTAGCGCTCCGGACGGACACCATATATTTT,.,TRBV7-2,.,TRBJ1-3
CASSLRDRGPNQPQHF,TGTGCCAGCAGTCTCCGGGACAGGGGGCCCAATCAGCCCCAGCATTTT,TRBD1,TRBV28,.,TRBJ1-5
CASSQDWGGEQFF,TGCGCCAGCAGCCAAGACTGGGGGGGCGAGCAGTTCTTC,.,TRBV4-3,.,TRBJ2-1
CASSPGRGKNIQYF,TGTGCCAGTAGCCCGGGACGGGGCAAAAACATTCAGTACTTC,.,TRBV19,once,TRBJ2-4
CASSIGGGGSSPLHF,TGTGCCAGTAGTATCGGAGGGGGCGGGAGTTCACCCCTCCACTTT,TRBD1,TRBV19,.,TRBJ1-6
CASREGVNSPLHF,TGCGCCAGCAGAGAGGGGGTTAATTCACCCCTCCACTTT,.,TRBV5-1,once,TRBJ1-6
CASSHMGAHEQYF,TGTGCCAGCAGCCACATGGGGGCGCACGAGCAGTACTTC,.,TRBV3-1/TRBV3-2,.,TRBJ2-7
CASSQDLLTSGRSNEQFF,TGTGCCAGCAGCCAAGACTTACTGACTAGCGGGAGAAGCAATGAGCAGTTCTTC,TRBD2,TRBV3-1/TRBV3-2,.,TRBJ2-1
CASRRGLSQPQHF,TGTGCCAGCAGGAGGGGGCTTAGTCAGCCCCAGCATTTT,TRBD1,TRBV2,.,TRBJ1-5
CASSLVATGELFF,TGTGCCAGCAGCTTAGTGGCCACCGGGGAGCTGTTTTTT,.,TRBV11-1,once,TRBJ2-2
CASSSTYYNEQFF,TGTGCCAGCAGCTCGACGTACTACAATGAGCAGTTCTTC,.,TRBV7-2,.,TRBJ2-1
CASSPNDEKLFF,TGTGCCAGCAGCCCAAACGATGAAAAACTGTTTTTT,.,TRBV3-1/TRBV3-2,once,TRBJ1-4
CASSLGLAGGVLYNEQFF,TGCGCCAGCAGCTTAGGACTAGCGGGAGGGGTGCTCTACAATGAGCAGTTCTTC,TRBD2,TRBV5-1,.,TRBJ2-1
CASSFRHNQETQYF,TGTGCCAGCAGCTTTAGGCACAACCAAGAGACCCAGTACTTC,.,TRBV7-2,.,TRBJ2-5
CASSPTLDSTNEKLFF,TGTGCCAGCAGCCCCACCTTGGACAGCACTAATGAAAAACTGTTTTTT,.,TRBV5-4,.,TRBJ1-4
CASSFLGTPNEKLFF,TGTGCCAGCAGTTTCCTCGGGACACCCAATGAAAAACTGTTTTTT,.,TRBV6-2/TRBV6-3,.,TRBJ1-4
CASGVWATDTQYF,TGTGCCAGTGGGGTGTGGGCCACAGATACGCAGTATTTT,.,TRBV19,.,TRBJ2-3
CASRDFSGNTIYF,TGTGCCAGCCGGGACTTCTCTGGAAACACCATATATTTT,.,TRBV18,.,TRBJ1-3
CASSSQGNQPQHF,TGTGCCAGCAGTTCTCAGGGGAATCAGCCCCAGCATTTT,.,TRBV6-2/TRBV6-3,once,TRBJ1-5
CSASPDSRTSGRSSGANVLTF,TGCAGTGCTAGTCCTGACTCCCGTACTAGCGGGAGGAGCTCTGGGGCCAACGTCCTGACTTTC,TRBD2,TRBV20-1,.,TRBJ2-6
CASSSGERGGPDNEQFF,TGTGCCAGTAGTAGCGGAGAAAGGGGGGGTCCCGACAATGAGCAGTTCTTC,.,TRBV19,.,TRBJ2-1
CASSLGGRTEAFF,TGCGCCAGCAGCTTGGGGGGGAGGACTGAAGCTTTCTTT,.,TRBV5-1,.,TRBJ1-1
CASSSTGTGVYGYTF,TGTGCCAGCAGTTCAACCGGGACAGGGGTCTATGGCTACACCTTC,TRBD1,TRBV7-2,.,TRBJ1-2
CASSPTTVGSTNEKLFF,TGTGCCAGCTCACCAACGACCGTGGGGTCAACTAATGAAAAACTGTTTTTT,.,TRBV18,.,TRBJ1-4